Sequencing of this TCR beta chain was carried out in a study of shared clonotypes between healthy human individuals. Libraries were prepared by immunoSEQ multiplex PCR; TCRdb keeps only in-frame clonotypes and omits some of them. The data contain 190,000 or so clones, over 80% of them singletons. Findings and limits, study-wide: Non-shared clonotypes showed lower generation probabilities than clonotypes common to all four donors.

The CDR3 is 14 residues long. The V end was cut by 4 bases, the J end by 5 bases, with 14 bases between. Germline CDR1 SGHRS, CDR2 YFSETQ. As regards this clone: The antigen is undetermined.

This clonotype originated in a woman aged 25 to 39 in good health. This chain uses TRBV5-1 with TRBJ2-3; possibly TRBD2 for D (6 bases). Sequencing was performed on naive CD4+ T cells sorted from blood. Described subset: CD45RA+ positively selected. The CDR3 coding sequence is TGCGCCAGCAGCCTGCGGGACCCAGGAGATACGCAGTATTTT. This translates into CASSLRDPGDTQYF.